This T cell receptor beta chain was sequenced in a study of blood T cell repertoires in COVID-19. Overall study context: There were acute and convalescent COVID-19 samples, and they came from the United States, Italy and Spain.

Authors' processing steps: By means of reference gene primer amplification, nucleated cell counts were estimated. Only in-frame clones appear in the TCRdb table, and some are missing; sequencing was by immunoSEQ multiplex PCR. V, J and clone size derive from that table, while D and trimming were established from the DNA sequence. Of 150,000 to 200,000 clones in the sample, more than 75% were seen once. The sequence came from a man aged 35-49 years with active or convalescent COVID-19. The sequenced sample was peripheral blood.

The DNA for the CDR3 is TGTGCCATCAGCCGACAGGGTCGTCCCTACGAGCAGTACTTC. Translation: CAISRQGRPYEQYF. This chain connects TRBV10-3 to TRBJ2-7; 7 bases agree with TRBD1. In germline, CDR1 is ENHRY, CDR2 SYGVKD. J was trimmed by 2 bases and V by 6 bases; bases with no gene match: 7. This CDR3 region has 14 residues.